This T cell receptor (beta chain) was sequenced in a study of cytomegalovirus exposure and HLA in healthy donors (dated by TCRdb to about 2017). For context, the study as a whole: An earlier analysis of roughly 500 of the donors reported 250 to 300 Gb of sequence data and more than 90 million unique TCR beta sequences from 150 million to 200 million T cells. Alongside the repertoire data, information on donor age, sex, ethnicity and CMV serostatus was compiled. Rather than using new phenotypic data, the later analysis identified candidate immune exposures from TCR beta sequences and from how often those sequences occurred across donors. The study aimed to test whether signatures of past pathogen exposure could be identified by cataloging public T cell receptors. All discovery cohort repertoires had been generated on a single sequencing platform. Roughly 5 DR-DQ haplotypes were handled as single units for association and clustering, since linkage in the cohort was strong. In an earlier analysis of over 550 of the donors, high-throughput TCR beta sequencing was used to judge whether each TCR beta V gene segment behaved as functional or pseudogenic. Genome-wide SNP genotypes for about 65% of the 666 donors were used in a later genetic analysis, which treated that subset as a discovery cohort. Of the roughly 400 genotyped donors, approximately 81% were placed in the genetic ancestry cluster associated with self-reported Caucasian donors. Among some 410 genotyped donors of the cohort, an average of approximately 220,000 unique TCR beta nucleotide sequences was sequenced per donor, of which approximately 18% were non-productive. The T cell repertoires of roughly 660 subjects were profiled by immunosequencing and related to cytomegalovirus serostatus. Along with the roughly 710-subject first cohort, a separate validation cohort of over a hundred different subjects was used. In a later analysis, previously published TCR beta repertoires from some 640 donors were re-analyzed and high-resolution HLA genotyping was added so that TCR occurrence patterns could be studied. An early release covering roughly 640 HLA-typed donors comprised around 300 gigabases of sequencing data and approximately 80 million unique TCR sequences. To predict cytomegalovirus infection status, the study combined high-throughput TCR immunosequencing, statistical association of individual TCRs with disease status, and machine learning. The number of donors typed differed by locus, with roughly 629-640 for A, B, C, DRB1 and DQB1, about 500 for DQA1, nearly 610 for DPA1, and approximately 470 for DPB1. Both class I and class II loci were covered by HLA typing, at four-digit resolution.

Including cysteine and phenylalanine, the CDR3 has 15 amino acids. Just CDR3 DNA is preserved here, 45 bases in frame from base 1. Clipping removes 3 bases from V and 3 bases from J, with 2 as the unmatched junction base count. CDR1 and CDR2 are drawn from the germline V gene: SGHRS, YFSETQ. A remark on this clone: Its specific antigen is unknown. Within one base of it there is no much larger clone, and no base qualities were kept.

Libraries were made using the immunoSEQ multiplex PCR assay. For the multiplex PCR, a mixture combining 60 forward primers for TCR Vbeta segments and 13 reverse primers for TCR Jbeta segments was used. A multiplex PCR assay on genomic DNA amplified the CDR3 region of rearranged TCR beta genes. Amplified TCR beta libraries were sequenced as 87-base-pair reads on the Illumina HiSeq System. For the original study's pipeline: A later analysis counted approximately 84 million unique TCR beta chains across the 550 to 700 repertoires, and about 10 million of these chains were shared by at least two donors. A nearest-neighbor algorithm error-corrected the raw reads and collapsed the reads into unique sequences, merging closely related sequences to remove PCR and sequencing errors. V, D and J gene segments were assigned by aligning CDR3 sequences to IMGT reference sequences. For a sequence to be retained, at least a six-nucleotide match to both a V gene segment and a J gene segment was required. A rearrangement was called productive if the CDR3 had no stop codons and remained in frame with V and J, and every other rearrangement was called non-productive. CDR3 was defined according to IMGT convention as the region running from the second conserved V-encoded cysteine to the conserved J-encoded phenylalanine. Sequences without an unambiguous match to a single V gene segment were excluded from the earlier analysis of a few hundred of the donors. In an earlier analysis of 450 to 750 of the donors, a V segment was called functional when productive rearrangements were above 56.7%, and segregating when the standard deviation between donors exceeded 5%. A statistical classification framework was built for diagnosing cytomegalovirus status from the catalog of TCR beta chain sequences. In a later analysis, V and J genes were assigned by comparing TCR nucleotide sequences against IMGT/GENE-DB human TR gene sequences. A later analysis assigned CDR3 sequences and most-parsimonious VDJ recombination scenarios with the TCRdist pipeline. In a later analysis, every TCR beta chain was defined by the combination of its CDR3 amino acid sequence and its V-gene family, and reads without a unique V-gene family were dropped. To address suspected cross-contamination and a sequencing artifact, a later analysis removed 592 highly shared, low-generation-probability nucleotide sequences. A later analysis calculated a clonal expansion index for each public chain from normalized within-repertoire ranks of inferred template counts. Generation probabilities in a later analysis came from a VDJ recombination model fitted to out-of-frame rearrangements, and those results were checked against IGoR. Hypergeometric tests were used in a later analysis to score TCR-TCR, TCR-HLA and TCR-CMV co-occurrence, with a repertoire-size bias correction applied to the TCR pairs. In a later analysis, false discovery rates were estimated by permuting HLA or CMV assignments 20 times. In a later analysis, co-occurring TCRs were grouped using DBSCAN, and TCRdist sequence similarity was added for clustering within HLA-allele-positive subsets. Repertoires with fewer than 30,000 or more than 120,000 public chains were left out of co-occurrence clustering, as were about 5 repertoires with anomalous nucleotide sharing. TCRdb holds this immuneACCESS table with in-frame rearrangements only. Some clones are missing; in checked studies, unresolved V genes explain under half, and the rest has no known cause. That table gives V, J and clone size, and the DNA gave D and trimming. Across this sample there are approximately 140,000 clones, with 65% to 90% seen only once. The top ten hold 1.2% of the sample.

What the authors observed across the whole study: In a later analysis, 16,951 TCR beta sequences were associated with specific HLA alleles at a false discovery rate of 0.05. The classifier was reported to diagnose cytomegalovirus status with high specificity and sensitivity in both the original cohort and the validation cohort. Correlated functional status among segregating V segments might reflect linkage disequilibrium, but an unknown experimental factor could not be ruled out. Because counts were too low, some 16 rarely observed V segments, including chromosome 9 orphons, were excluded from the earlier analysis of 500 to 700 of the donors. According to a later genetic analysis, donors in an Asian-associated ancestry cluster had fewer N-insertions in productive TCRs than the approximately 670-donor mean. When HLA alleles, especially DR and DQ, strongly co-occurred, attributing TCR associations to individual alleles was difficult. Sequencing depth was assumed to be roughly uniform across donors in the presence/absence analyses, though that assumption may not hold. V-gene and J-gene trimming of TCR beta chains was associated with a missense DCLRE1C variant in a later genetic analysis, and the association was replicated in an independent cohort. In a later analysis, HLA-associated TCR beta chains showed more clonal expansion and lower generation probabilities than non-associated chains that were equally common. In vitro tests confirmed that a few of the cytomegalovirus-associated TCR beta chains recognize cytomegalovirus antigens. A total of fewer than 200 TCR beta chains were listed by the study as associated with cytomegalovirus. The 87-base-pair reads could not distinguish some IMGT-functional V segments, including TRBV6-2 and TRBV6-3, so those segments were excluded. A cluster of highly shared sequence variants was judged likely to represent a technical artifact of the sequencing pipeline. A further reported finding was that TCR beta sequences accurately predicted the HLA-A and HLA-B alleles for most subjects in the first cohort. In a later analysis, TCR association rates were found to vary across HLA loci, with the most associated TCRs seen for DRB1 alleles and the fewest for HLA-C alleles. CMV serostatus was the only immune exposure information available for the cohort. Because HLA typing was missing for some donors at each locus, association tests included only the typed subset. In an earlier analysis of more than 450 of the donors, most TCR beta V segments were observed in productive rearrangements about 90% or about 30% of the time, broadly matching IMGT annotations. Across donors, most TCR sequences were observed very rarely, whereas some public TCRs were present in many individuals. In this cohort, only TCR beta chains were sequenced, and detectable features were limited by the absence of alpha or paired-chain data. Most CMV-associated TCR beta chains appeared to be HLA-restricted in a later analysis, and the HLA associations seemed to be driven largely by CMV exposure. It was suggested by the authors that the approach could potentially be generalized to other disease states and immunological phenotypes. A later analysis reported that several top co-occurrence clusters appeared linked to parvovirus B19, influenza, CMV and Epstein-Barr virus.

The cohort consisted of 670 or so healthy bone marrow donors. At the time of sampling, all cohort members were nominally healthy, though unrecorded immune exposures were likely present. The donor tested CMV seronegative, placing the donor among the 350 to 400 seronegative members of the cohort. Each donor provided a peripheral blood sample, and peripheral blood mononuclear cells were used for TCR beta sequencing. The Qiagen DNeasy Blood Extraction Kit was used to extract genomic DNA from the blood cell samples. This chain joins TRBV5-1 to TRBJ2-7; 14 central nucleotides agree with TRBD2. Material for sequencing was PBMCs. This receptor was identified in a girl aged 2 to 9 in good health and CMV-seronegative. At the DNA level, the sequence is TGCGCCAGCAGCTCCGGGACTAGCGGGAGCTACGAGCAGTACTTC. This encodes CASSSGTSGSYEQYF.